This TCR beta chain was profiled in a study of blood T cell repertoires in COVID-19. At the level of the study: Material from acute and convalescent COVID-19 was sourced from the United States, Italy and Spain. PBMCs, B-cell-depleted T cells, or T cells were the source of the cDNA or gDNA that made up the material.

This CDR3 is built from 13 residues. Germline V gene sequence: CDR1 SGHVS, CDR2 FQNEAQ. Trimming removed 5 bases at V and 2 bases at J, with 10 bases between. Authors' processing steps: Reference gene primer amplification gave estimated nucleated cell counts. Clones were read by immunoSEQ multiplex PCR, and TCRdb kept only the in-frame ones, dropping some. V, J and clone size derive from that table, while D and trimming were established from the DNA sequence. The repertoire includes some 300,000 clones, around 90% of them detected once, and 1% to 1.5% sits in the top ten. This receptor was taken from a man between 65 and 79 years old with acute or convalescent COVID-19. Sequencing used peripheral blood. The gene calls are TRBV7-8 and TRBJ2-7, with D possibly matching TRBD2 (5 bases). Written as DNA, the CDR3 is TGTGCCAGCAGCGGCCTGGGAGCCTACGAGCAGTACTTC. Translating gives CASSGLGAYEQYF. Complete variable domain (other parts from reference TRBV7-8 and TRBJ2-7): GAGVSQSPRYKVAKRGQDVALRCDPISGHVSLFWYQQALGQGPEFLTYFQNEAQLDKSGLPSDRFFAERPEGSVSTLKIQRTQQEDSAVYLCASSGLGAYEQYFGPGTRLTVT.